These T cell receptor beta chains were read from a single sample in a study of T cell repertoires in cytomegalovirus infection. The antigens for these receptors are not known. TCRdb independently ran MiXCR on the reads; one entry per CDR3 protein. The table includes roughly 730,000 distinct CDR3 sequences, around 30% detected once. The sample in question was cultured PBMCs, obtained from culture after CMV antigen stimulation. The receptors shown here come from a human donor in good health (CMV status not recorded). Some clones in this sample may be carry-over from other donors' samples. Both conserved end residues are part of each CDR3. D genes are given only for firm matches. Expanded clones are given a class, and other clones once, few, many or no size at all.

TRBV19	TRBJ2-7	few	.	TGTGCCAGTAGTATGACCCGGGGCTACGAGCAGTACTTC	CASSMTRGYEQYF
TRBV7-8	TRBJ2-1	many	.	TGTGCCAGCAGCATACCCAACGGGAATGAGCAGTTCTTC	CASSIPNGNEQFF
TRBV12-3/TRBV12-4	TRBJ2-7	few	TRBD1	TGTGCCAGCAGTCTCACAGGGGGCAGGTACGAGCAGTACTTC	CASSLTGGRYEQYF
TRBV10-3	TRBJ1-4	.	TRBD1	TGTGCCATCAGTGGCGGACAGGGGCGGAATGAAAAACTGTTTTTT	CAISGGQGRNEKLFF
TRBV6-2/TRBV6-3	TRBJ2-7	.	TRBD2	TGTGCCAGCAGTTACACCACCGGGACTACCACCTACGAGCAGTACTTC	CASSYTTGTTTYEQYF
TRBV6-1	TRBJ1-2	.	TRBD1	TGTGCCAGCAGTCACAGGGGCGGCTACACCTTC	CASSHRGGYTF
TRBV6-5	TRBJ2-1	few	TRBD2	TGTGCCAGCAGTTCTGGGACTAGCGGGAGTGGCGAGCAGTTCTTC	CASSSGTSGSGEQFF
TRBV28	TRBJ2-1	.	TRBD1	TGTGCCAGCAGTTCCTCCGGGACAGGTCACTTCTTC	CASSSSGTGHFF
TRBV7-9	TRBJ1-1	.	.	TGTGCCAGCAGCCCCCGAGCCCCTGAAGCTTTCTTT	CASSPRAPEAFF
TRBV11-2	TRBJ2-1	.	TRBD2	TGTGCCAGCAGTTGGCGGGGGGGAGTAAATGAGCAGTTCTTC	CASSWRGGVNEQFF
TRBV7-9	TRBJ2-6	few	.	TGTGCCAGCAGCCCCGCCGCTCCTGGGGCCAACGTCCTGACTTTC	CASSPAAPGANVLTF
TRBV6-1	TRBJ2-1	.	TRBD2	TGTGCCAGCGGTACCCTAGCGGGAGTAAGGAATGAGCAGTTCTTC	CASGTLAGVRNEQFF
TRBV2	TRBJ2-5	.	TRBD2	TGTGCCAGCAGTGAGTCGGGAGGGGAGGAGACCCAGTACTTC	CASSESGGEETQYF